What follows are 30 T cell receptor beta chains derived from one specimen sequenced in a study of blood T cell repertoires in COVID-19. Generated by immunoSEQ multiplex PCR, the TCRdb table keeps only in-frame clones and is missing some. The table shows roughly 100,000 clones, with more than 65% occurring only once. Sequencing was performed on peripheral blood. These receptors were collected from a woman older than 75 with active or convalescent COVID-19.

The chain has TRBV18 and TRBJ2-7; 13 bases line up with TRBD2. The CDR3 loop spans 16 amino acids. CDR1 is KGHSH and CDR2 is LQKENI in the germline V gene. Trimming took 2 bases from V and 7 from J; bases not matched to a gene: 8. The CDR3 DNA is TGTGCCAGCTCACCAGAGGGACTAGCGGGGCGGAGTGAGCAGTACTTC. Its protein product is CASSPEGLAGRSEQYF.

This chain uses TRBV5-1 with TRBJ2-3; TRBD2 aligns across 12 bases. The V gene's germline CDR1 is SGHRS and CDR2 YFSETQ. The junction had 5 bases not matched to a gene; V was cut back by 3 bases and J by 3 bases. This CDR3 region has 16 residues. DNA of the CDR3: TGCGCCAGCAGCTCGCTACTAGCGGGAGGAACAGATACGCAGTATTTT. Amino acid sequence: CASSSLLAGGTDTQYF.

V usage is TRBV7-3 and J usage is TRBJ2-3; 14 bases align to TRBD2. The CDR3 loop spans 16 amino acids. The germline CDR1 and CDR2 sequences are SGHTA and FQGTGA. V shed 2 bases, J shed 6 bases, and the junction held 4 bases outside the gene matches. CDR3 nucleotide sequence: TGTGCCAGCAGCTTAGGACTAGCGGGAGGTGTGGATACGCAGTATTTT. This sequence encodes CASSLGLAGGVDTQYF.

The J gene is TRBJ2-1, the V gene TRBV6-5; no clear D gene. Germline V gives CDR1 MNHEY, CDR2 SVGAGI. The V and J ends lost 6 bases and 4 bases respectively, with 7 bases between them. The CDR3 runs to 12 residues. Here the CDR3 reads CASRGSYNEQFF. In nucleotides, the CDR3 is TGTGCCAGCAGGGGCAGTTACAATGAGCAGTTCTTC.

This clone occurred a few times. The V gene is TRBV7-3, the J gene TRBJ2-2, with a weak D call TRBD2 (6 bases). The CDR3 consists of 16 residues. The V gene lost 2 bases and the J gene lost 3 bases, with 13 bases spanning the gap. Germline-derived CDR1 and CDR2 are SGHTA and FQGTGA. Here the CDR3 reads CASSLGMGGHTGELFF. The CDR3 DNA follows: TGTGCCAGCAGCTTAGGGATGGGAGGCCACACCGGGGAGCTGTTTTTT.

This clone is a singleton in its sample. At one end the junction does not follow the germline gene, possibly because of a read error. The rearrangement joins TRBV5-1 to TRBJ2-5; possibly TRBD1 for D (6 bases). CDR3 length equals 15 residues. Germline lookup yields CDR1 SGHRS and CDR2 YFSETQ. The CDR3 here is CASSFQGFGGETQYF. The CDR3, as DNA: TGTGCCAGCAGCTTCCAGGGGTTTGGGGGAGAGACCCAGTACTTC.

The CDR3 loop is CAWSRGLAGVNTDTQYF. The CDR3, as DNA: TGTGCCTGGAGTCGGGGACTAGCGGGAGTTAACACAGATACGCAGTATTTT. J is TRBJ2-3 and V is TRBV30; TRBD2 matches 14 bases. V trimming: 2 bases; J trimming: 2 bases; junction bases outside the gene matches: 6. The CDR3 contains 17 residues. Germline V gene data show CDR1 as GTSNPN and CDR2 as SVGIG (reference sequence).

This clone has a single count. This sequence joins TRBV27 and TRBJ2-7; D is perhaps TRBD2 (5 bases). This CDR3 has 14 amino acids. Trimming pared 5 bases from V and 4 bases from J, leaving 15 bases between. CDR1 and CDR2 (germline): MNHEY, SMNVEV (reference sequence). In nucleotides, the CDR3 is TGTGCCAGCAGTGTAGCCGGGGTAGGATACGAGCAGTACTTC. The encoded protein is CASSVAGVGYEQYF.

The V and J genes are TRBV5-4 and TRBJ1-1; TRBD1 matches 11 bases. V shed 4 bases and J 1 base; nucleotides not matched to a gene: 6. CDR3 length: 16 amino acids. Germline V lookup: CDR1 SGHNT, CDR2 YYREEE (reference sequence). The chain's CDR3 is CASSQGQGVPNTEAFF. The CDR3 region has the DNA TGTGCCAGCAGCCAGGGACAGGGGGTACCGAACACTGAAGCTTTCTTT.

V is TRBV28 and J is TRBJ1-1; D ambiguous. Trimming cost V 6 bases and J 5 bases, with 10 bases left between them. This CDR3 has 12 residues. Germline CDR1 MDHEN, CDR2 SYDVKM. The CDR3 DNA reads TGTGCCAGCAGGTCGGGGTGGACTGAAGCTTTCTTT. It codes for CASRSGWTEAFF.

This chain uses TRBV7-3 with TRBJ2-5, with 12 bases identical to TRBD2. J lost 6 bases, V lost 5 bases, and 13 bases had no gene match. In germline, CDR1 is SGHTA, CDR2 FQGTGA. This CDR3 is 17 amino acids long. CDR3 residues: CASSAGLAGPEAQTQYF. Here the CDR3 DNA reads TGTGCCAGCAGCGCAGGACTAGCGGGACCCGAAGCGCAGACCCAGTACTTC.

This chain uses TRBV28 with TRBJ2-7, with TRBD1 identical over 7 bases. With 5 bases clipped from V and 3 bases from J, the junction kept 13 bases outside the gene matches. Germline V gene data show CDR1 as MDHEN and CDR2 as SYDVKM. CDR3 length equals 16 residues. CDR3 in DNA: TGTGCCAGCAGTCGAGGGACAGCCACCTTAGACTACGAGCAGTACTTC. Amino acids: CASSRGTATLDYEQYF.

The V gene is TRBV10-3, the J gene TRBJ2-5, with unresolved D. The CDR3 length is 13 residues. The V gene lost 10 bases and the J gene lost 4 bases, with 16 bases spanning the gap. Germline CDR1 is ENHRY and CDR2 is SYGVKD. Here the CDR3 DNA reads TGTGCCACCTCTAGTGCCACCGGAGAGACCCAGTACTTC. Its protein product is CATSSATGETQYF.

The chain is built from TRBV24-1 and TRBJ2-1; 14 positions match TRBD2. The V gene end was trimmed by 3 bases and the J gene end by 5 bases; junction bases not matched to a gene: 14. CDR1 and CDR2 (germline): KGHDR, SFDVKD. The CDR3 consists of 20 residues. The CDR3 sequence is CATSDGGTSGSRGGHNEQFF. The CDR3 DNA sequence: TGTGCCACCAGTGATGGGGGGACTAGCGGGAGCCGCGGGGGGCACAATGAGCAGTTCTTC.

This rearrangement joins TRBV3-1 (or the pseudogene TRBV3-2) to TRBJ1-4; 9 bases line up with TRBD1. Losses at the gene ends were 5 bases for V and 8 bases for J; bases not matched to a gene: 6. Looked up from germline, CDR1 is LGHDT and CDR2 is YNNKEL (reference sequence). This CDR3 is built from 14 residues. CDR3 protein: CASSIQGAREKLFF. The DNA of the CDR3 is TGTGCCAGCAGCATACAGGGGGCGCGGGAAAAACTGTTTTTT.

The CDR3 loop is CASNSGANTGELFF. In DNA form, the CDR3 reads TGTGCCAGTAACAGCGGAGCGAACACCGGGGAGCTGTTTTTT. This chain uses TRBV19 with TRBJ2-2; D might be TRBD2 (5 bases). Trimming removed 7 bases at V and 0 bases at J, with 9 bases between. Germline V gene lookup returns CDR1 LNHDA and CDR2 SQIVND (reference sequence). The CDR3 totals 14 residues. Based on the CDR3 plus reference TRBV19 and TRBJ2-2, the full variable domain is DGGITQSPKYLFRKEGQNVTLSCEQNLNHDAMYWYRQDPGQGLRLIYYSQIVNDFQKGDIAEGYSVSREKKESFPLTVTSAQKNPTAFYLCASNSGANTGELFFGEGSRLTVL.

V is TRBV6-1 and J is TRBJ2-3, with D perhaps TRBD2 (6 bases). V was cut by 1 base and J by 0 bases, with 11 bases left in between. This CDR3 has 16 residues. Germline loops: CDR1 MNHNS, CDR2 SASEGT. The DNA for the CDR3 is TGTGCCAGCAGTGAAGTAAGCGGGTGGAGCACAGATACGCAGTATTTT. Translating gives CASSEVSGWSTDTQYF.

This chain uses TRBV28 with TRBJ2-7; TRBD1 matches 7 bases. Germline trimming cut 6 bases from V and 1 base from J; bases unmatched to any gene: 9. CDR3 length equals 15 residues. Germline V CDR1 and CDR2: MDHEN, SYDVKM. DNA for the CDR3: TGTGCCAGCAGGACAGGGAAGCTCCTTTCCTACGAGCAGTACTTC. As protein: CASRTGKLLSYEQYF.

The chain carries TRBV6-4 and TRBJ2-5, with no clear D. Between the trimmed V and J ends, which lost 9 bases and 4 bases, there was a span of 15 bases. The CDR3 consists of 13 residues. The germline CDR1 and CDR2 sequences are MRHNA and SNTAGT. CDR3 residues: CASNSPNSETQYF. Written as DNA, the CDR3 is TGTGCCAGTAATTCCCCGAACTCAGAGACCCAGTACTTC.

The gene calls are TRBV29-1 and TRBJ2-5; TRBD2 is a possible D gene (6 bases). From germline, CDR1 is SQVTM and CDR2 ANQGSEA. This CDR3 region has 15 residues. V was pared by 5 bases and J by 3 bases, with 19 bases between. The CDR3 DNA is TGCAGCGTTCGAAGGGGCGGGGCCCTCAAAGAGACCCAGTACTTC. Amino acid sequence: CSVRRGGALKETQYF.

V usage is TRBV7-9 and J usage is TRBJ2-3; 7 nucleotides match TRBD2. V lost 8 bases and J lost 7; bases outside the gene matches: 9. The CDR3 is 13 residues long. Germline lookup yields CDR1 SEHNR and CDR2 FQNEAQ (reference sequence). CDR3 nucleotide sequence: TGTGCCAGCCGGAGCGGGAATTCGTATACGCAGTATTTT. Amino acid sequence: CASRSGNSYTQYF.

Comments on this clone: Other DNA sequences in this sample translate to the same CDR3. This rearrangement joins TRBV9 to TRBJ2-1; the match to TRBD2 covers 9 bases. Germline V gene sequence: CDR1 SGDLS, CDR2 YYNGEE. CDR3 length: 16 amino acids. The junction had 6 bases not matched to a gene; V was cut back by 0 bases and J by 5 bases. CDR3 coding DNA: TGTGCCAGCAGCGTAGACCCTCGCGGGAGGGACAATGAGCAGTTCTTC. Translation: CASSVDPRGRDNEQFF. The full variable domain, rest sourced from reference TRBV9 and TRBJ2-1, is DSGVTQTPKHLITATGQRVTLRCSPRSGDLSVYWYQQSLDQGLQFLIQYYNGEERAKGNILERFSAQQFPDLHSELNLSSLELGDSALYFCASSVDPRGRDNEQFFGPGTRLTVL.

This chain links TRBV28 with TRBJ2-5; 14 nucleotides agree with TRBD2. CDR3 size: 20 residues. V was clipped by 3 bases and J by 5 bases; unmatched bases: 17. Germline loops: CDR1 MDHEN, CDR2 SYDVKM. The DNA for the CDR3 is TGTGCCAGCAGTTTCCCCCGCCAAACGACTAGCGGGAGGGCCAGGGAGACCCAGTACTTC. It codes for CASSFPRQTTSGRARETQYF. Using reference TRBV28 and TRBJ2-5 for the parts outside the CDR3, the full variable domain is DVKVTQSSRYLVKRTGEKVFLECVQDMDHENMFWYRQDPGLGLRLIYFSYDVKMKEKGDIPEGYSVSREKKERFSLILESASTNQTSMYLCASSFPRQTTSGRARETQYFGPGTRLLVL.

This clone appeared a few times. The chain joins TRBV7-2 to TRBJ2-3; a weak D match, TRBD1 (5 bases). V shed 5 bases and J shed 4 bases, with 13 bases lying between them. Germline V lookup: CDR1 SGHTA, CDR2 FQGNSA. The CDR3 contains 14 residues. This chain's CDR3 is CASSAGQGPDTQYF. CDR3 nucleotides: TGTGCCAGCAGCGCAGGGCAGGGCCCAGATACGCAGTATTTT. The entire variable domain, with the rest obtained from reference TRBV7-2 and TRBJ2-3, is as follows: GAGVSQSPSNKVTEKGKDVELRCDPISGHTALYWYRQSLGQGLEFLIYFQGNSAPDKSGLPSDRFSAERTGGSVSTLTIQRTQQEDSAVYLCASSAGQGPDTQYFGPGTRLTVL.

The rearrangement links TRBV11-3 to TRBJ1-1, with 8 bases aligning to TRBD1. This CDR3 is 15 amino acids long. V was clipped by 8 bases and J by 1 base; unmatched bases: 9. Germline V gene data show CDR1 as SGHNT and CDR2 as YENEEA. The CDR3 DNA reads TGTGCCAGCCGTCCCGGACAGGGCGAGAACACTGAAGCTTTCTTT. It codes for CASRPGQGENTEAFF.

J is TRBJ2-5 and V is TRBV11-3; 12 bases are shared with TRBD1. Germline V gene data show CDR1 as SGHNT and CDR2 as YENEEA. This CDR3 is 16 amino acids long. Trimming removed 1 base from V and 5 bases from J; junction bases left unmatched: 5. The CDR3 protein is CASSLGGTGGLETQYF. In DNA, the CDR3 is TGTGCCAGCAGCTTAGGGGGGACAGGGGGCTTGGAGACCCAGTACTTC.

This clone appeared a few times. The chain recombines TRBV30 with TRBJ1-1; 8 bases align to TRBD1. The V gene's germline CDR1 is GTSNPN and CDR2 SVGIG (reference sequence). J gave up 3 bases and V 3 bases, and 0 bases lay outside the gene matches. The CDR3 has 12 residues. The chain's CDR3 is CAWRQGDTEAFF. The CDR3 DNA follows: TGTGCCTGGAGACAGGGGGACACTGAAGCTTTCTTT.

This clone turned up a few times. This sequence joins TRBV29-1 and TRBJ1-2; no firm D call. CDR3 length equals 10 residues. Trimming pared 4 bases from V and 6 bases from J, leaving 6 bases between. Per germline, CDR1 SQVTM and CDR2 ANQGSEA. The CDR3 protein is CSVGLDGYTF. Here the CDR3 DNA reads TGCAGCGTTGGTCTCGATGGCTACACCTTC.

This sequence joins TRBV14 and TRBJ2-7; a weak D match, TRBD2 (6 bases). The germline V gene has CDR1 SGHDN and CDR2 FVKESK. CDR3 length: 17 residues. The V end lost 1 base, the J end lost 1 base, and 17 bases lay between the germline ends. The CDR3 sequence is CASSQGGRGTRSYEQYF. The CDR3 coding sequence is TGTGCCAGCAGCCAAGGTGGTCGGGGGACGAGATCCTACGAGCAGTACTTC. Full variable domain (remainder filled in from reference TRBV14 and TRBJ2-7): EAGVTQFPSHSVIEKGQTVTLRCDPISGHDNLYWYRRVMGKEIKFLLHFVKESKQDESGMPNNRFLAERTGGTYSTLKVQPAELEDSGVYFCASSQGGRGTRSYEQYFGPGTRLTVT.

V is TRBV29-1 and J is TRBJ1-1, with D possibly matching TRBD1 (6 bases). Trimming cost V 6 bases and J 6 bases, with 17 bases left between them. The CDR3 extends over 13 amino acids. Germline-derived CDR1 and CDR2 are SQVTM and ANQGSEA. CDR3 coding DNA: TGCAGCGTCGCCACAGGGAGTGGCGCTGAAGCTTTCTTT. Its protein product is CSVATGSGAEAFF.